These 32 T cell receptor beta chains share one sample of origin, sequenced in a study of regulatory T cells in long-lasting Graves disease. HTBI primers from iRepertoire and Arm-PCR of CDR3 regions yielded the TCR beta libraries. TCRdb passed the multiplex PCR reads through MiXCR, listing each CDR3 protein once. The sample includes some 500,000 distinct CDR3 sequences, approximately 13% of them seen just once. Documented time point: newly diagnosed GD, antithyroid drugs for less than 3 months. Making the TCR library involved RNA that had been extracted from PBMCs. The sample was also reused in another study, on T cells in Graves' hyperthyroidism and ophthalmopathy.

Specimen: peripheral blood mononuclear cells (PBMCs), collected at new diagnosis, from a patient treated with antithyroid drugs. The receptors originated from a man under 40 with Graves disease.

In this sample, this clonotype turned up many times. The V call is TRBV11-2, the J call TRBJ2-1; 8 positions match TRBD1. J lost 3 bases, V lost 4 bases, and 5 bases had no gene match. The length of the CDR3 is 15 residues. Germline CDR1 SGHAT, CDR2 FQNNGV. The CDR3 DNA reads TGTGCCAGCAGCTCGGACAGGGCCAGCTACAATGAGCAGTTCTTC. Encoded protein: CASSSDRASYNEQFF.

This clonotype was observed many times. This rearrangement joins TRBV18 to TRBJ1-1; D not certain. Germline V gene data show CDR1 as KGHSH and CDR2 as LQKENI. V shed 2 bases and J shed 1 base, with 8 bases lying between them. The CDR3 spans 14 residues. Here the CDR3 DNA reads TGTGCCAGCTCACCATTCCAGGAGAACACTGAAGCTTTCTTT. Translated, it gives CASSPFQENTEAFF.

This clonotype was counted only a few times. This chain connects TRBV4-1 to TRBJ1-3, with a possible D match to TRBD1 (6 bases). The germline gives CDR1 MGHRA, CDR2 YSYEKL. The V end was cut by 1 base, the J end by 3 bases, with 7 bases between. CDR3 size: 14 residues. CDR3 amino acids: CASSQGGRGNTIYF. CDR3 nucleotides: TGCGCCAGCAGCCAAGGGGGGCGTGGAAACACCATATATTTT.

This clonotype was seen many times. The chain uses TRBV28 and TRBJ2-7; 8 bases map to TRBD2. Germline loops: CDR1 MDHEN, CDR2 SYDVKM. This CDR3 is built from 13 residues. The trim removed 5 bases at V and 4 bases at J, leaving 4 bases unmatched. CDR3 DNA: TGTGCCAGCAGTGGGACGGGAGGGTACGAGCAGTACTTC. Translating gives CASSGTGGYEQYF.

Concerning this clonotype itself: A much larger clone is a single base away; this may be a read error. The V and J genes are TRBV19 and TRBJ2-5; D is perhaps TRBD1 or TRBD2 (5 bases each). Germline V lookup: CDR1 LNHDA, CDR2 SQIVND (reference sequence). The ends were cut back, 9 bases at V and 2 bases at J, with 16 bases in the middle. This CDR3 has 14 residues. CDR3: CASSRGKLQETQYF. CDR3 bases: TGTGCCAGCAGCCGGGGCAAATTACAAGAGACCCAGTACTTC.

This sequence joins TRBV9 and TRBJ2-1; maybe TRBD2 (6 bases). V was cut by 2 bases and J by 2 bases, with 11 bases left in between. The germline CDR1 and CDR2 sequences are SGDLS and YYNGEE. The CDR3 loop spans 15 amino acids. Here the CDR3 DNA reads TGTGCCAGCAGCGTTGATAGCGGTACCTACAATGAGCAGTTCTTC. It is translated as CASSVDSGTYNEQFF.

This clonotype has a count of ten or more. V is TRBV24-1 and J is TRBJ2-2, with 7 nucleotides matching TRBD1. V gave up 3 bases and J gave up 4 bases; unmatched junction bases: 10. CDR1 is KGHDR and CDR2 is SFDVKD in the germline V gene. This CDR3 has 17 residues. As DNA, the CDR3 is TGTGCCACCAGTGATCCCATCGGACAGGACTTCACCGGGGAGCTGTTTTTT. It specifies CATSDPIGQDFTGELFF.

On this clonotype itself: A far more abundant clone sits one base away, making this likely a read error. V is TRBV12-3 or TRBV12-4 and J is TRBJ2-3, with D maybe TRBD2 (5 bases). The J call may be incorrect, as the DNA end agrees better with TRBJ2-1. The CDR3 extends over 13 amino acids. CDR3: CASTARAGNEQFF. The CDR3, as DNA: TGTGCCAGCACAGCGAGGGCGGGCAATGAGCAGTTCTTC.

This clonotype was seen ten or more times. The chain carries TRBV19 and TRBJ1-4; D gene ambiguous. This CDR3 is built from 12 residues. Looked up from germline, CDR1 is LNHDA and CDR2 is SQIVND (reference sequence). V lost 11 bases to trimming and J lost 5 bases, with 12 bases between them. The CDR3 region has the DNA TGTGCCGCCGGTCGGGGAAATGAAAAACTGTTTTTT. Protein: CAAGRGNEKLFF.

The table lists this clonotype with many counts. The chain uses TRBV6-2 or TRBV6-3 and TRBJ2-7; D remains unclear. Per germline, CDR1 MNHEY and CDR2 SVGEGT. The CDR3 totals 14 residues. Trimming cost V 0 bases and J 2 bases, with 8 bases left between them. The CDR3 loop reads CASSYSAATYEQYF. The CDR3 nucleotides read TGTGCCAGCAGTTACTCGGCAGCCACCTACGAGCAGTACTTC.

This clonotype has a count of ten or more. This sequence joins TRBV11-3 and TRBJ1-2; D is ambiguous. Germline values: CDR1 SGHNT, CDR2 YENEEA. The CDR3 length is 16 residues. The V end lost 5 bases, the J end lost 0 bases, and 16 bases lay between the germline ends. CDR3 residues: CASSLSPAGSNYGYTF. CDR3 DNA: TGTGCCAGCAGCCTATCTCCGGCAGGATCTAACTATGGCTACACCTTC.

This clonotype was seen repeatedly, ten times or more. The chain joins TRBV5-1 to TRBJ1-1; D is possibly TRBD1 (5 bases). Deletions cut 7 bases from V and 4 bases from J, with 17 bases between. This CDR3 is built from 14 residues. The germline V gene encodes CDR1 SGHRS and CDR2 YFSETQ. The DNA for the CDR3 is TGCGCCAGCTACTCAGGGATTATGAGCACTGAAGCTTTCTTT. This sequence encodes CASYSGIMSTEAFF. The full variable domain, in which reference TRBV5-1 and TRBJ1-1 provide the parts outside the CDR3, is KAGVTQTPRYLIKTRGQQVTLSCSPISGHRSVSWYQQTPGQGLQFLFEYFSETQRNKGNFPGRFSGRQFSNSRSEMNVSTLELGDSALYLCASYSGIMSTEAFFGQGTRLTVV.

In this sample, this clonotype turned up many times. The V call is TRBV20-1, the J call TRBJ1-2; 11 bases align to TRBD1. With 3 bases clipped from V and 4 bases from J, the junction kept 4 bases outside the gene matches. CDR1 and CDR2 (germline): DFQATT, SNEGSKA (reference sequence). CDR3 length equals 14 residues. The chain's CDR3 is CSASGDRGFYGYTF. CDR3 sequence (DNA): TGCAGTGCTAGTGGGGACAGGGGGTTCTATGGCTACACCTTC.

This clonotype appeared many times. The V gene is TRBV18, the J gene TRBJ2-7, with D perhaps matching TRBD2 (5 bases). The germline gives CDR1 KGHSH, CDR2 LQKENI. Deletions cut 2 bases from V and 0 bases from J, with 11 bases between. The CDR3 has 15 residues. CDR3 in amino acids: CASSPSAESSYEQYF. The DNA for the CDR3 is TGTGCCAGCTCACCATCAGCGGAGAGCTCCTACGAGCAGTACTTC.

There are many counts of this clonotype. This chain joins TRBV15 and TRBJ2-3; 10 bases line up with TRBD2. J lost 0 bases, V lost 8 bases, and 23 bases had no gene match. Germline V gives CDR1 LNHNV, CDR2 YYDKDF (reference sequence). The CDR3 has 21 amino acids. DNA for the CDR3: TGTGCCACCCATGCTGGGGTGGCTAGCGGGAGTGGAGGGAGTAGCACAGATACGCAGTATTTT. Translated, it gives CATHAGVASGSGGSSTDTQYF.

As to this clonotype: Given a much more abundant clone one base away, this may be a read error. The chain couples TRBV7-2 to TRBJ2-1; TRBD2 is a possible D gene (6 bases). The CDR3 loop spans 18 amino acids. Germline V CDR1 and CDR2: SGHTA, FQGNSA. V was cut by 7 bases and J by 6 bases, with 28 bases left in between. The CDR3 DNA reads as TGTGCCAGCAACCCCTGGGAGGTCCGACCCAGCTTTTTCAATGAGCAGTTCTTC. Its translation is CASNPWEVRPSFFNEQFF.

This clonotype was observed many times. A much larger clone sits a single nucleotide away, making a read error possible. The CDR3 loop reads CAGSFPNTEAFF. As DNA, the CDR3 is TGTGCCGGCAGCTTTCCGAACACTGAAGCTTTCTTT. V gene TRBV7-8 combines with J gene TRBJ1-1; no reliable D call. Germline V CDR1 and CDR2: SGHVS, FQNEAQ. The CDR3 has 12 amino acids.

This clonotype came up many times. V is TRBV10-1 and J is TRBJ2-7, with D perhaps given as TRBD1 or TRBD2 (5 bases each). The ends were cut back, 1 base at V and 5 bases at J, with 15 bases in the middle. The CDR3 totals 15 residues. Germline lookup yields CDR1 WNHNN and CDR2 SYGVQD (reference sequence). The CDR3: CASSELGTKTHEQYF. As DNA, the CDR3 is TGCGCCAGCAGTGAGTTGGGGACGAAAACCCACGAGCAGTACTTC.

The chain links TRBV12-3 or TRBV12-4 to TRBJ2-2, with a weak D call TRBD2 (6 bases). CDR3 length equals 16 residues. V was cut by 5 bases and J by 10 bases, with 23 bases left in between. DNA for the CDR3: TGTGCCAGCAGTCCCATCAGCGGGCCCCCCTCCGAGGAGCTGTTTTTT. This encodes CASSPISGPPSEELFF.

The gene calls are TRBV7-9 and TRBJ1-2, with TRBD1 matching 7 bases. V shed 0 bases and J 7 bases; nucleotides not matched to a gene: 5. This CDR3 is built from 14 residues. The germline V gene encodes CDR1 SEHNR and CDR2 FQNEAQ (reference sequence). Here the CDR3 DNA reads TGTGCCAGCAGCTTAGCAGACAGGGTTGGTGGCTACACCTTC. Amino acid sequence: CASSLADRVGGYTF.

J is TRBJ1-3 and V is TRBV5-5; weak D call: TRBD1 (5 bases). CDR3 length equals 16 residues. Germline lookup yields CDR1 SGHKS and CDR2 YYEKEE (reference sequence). Trimming pared 0 bases from V and 5 bases from J, leaving 15 bases between. CDR3 DNA sequence: TGTGCCAGCAGCTTGGGGGCAGGGACTAACAGAAACACCATATATTTT. It encodes CASSLGAGTNRNTIYF.

The sample holds many counts of this clonotype. V gene TRBV6-2 or TRBV6-3 combines with J gene TRBJ2-2; either TRBD1 or TRBD2 may fit D (5 bases each). Trimming removed 4 bases at V and 1 base at J, with 7 bases between. CDR1 MNHEY and CDR2 SVGEGT come from the germline V gene. The CDR3 extends over 14 amino acids. The CDR3 protein is CASSSGRNTGELFF. CDR3 in DNA: TGTGCCAGCAGTTCGGGGCGGAACACCGGGGAGCTGTTTTTT.

The rearrangement joins TRBV12-5 to TRBJ2-1; D not certain. Germline loops: CDR1 LGHNT, CDR2 FRNRAP. Trimming took 6 bases from V and 2 from J, leaving 14 bases between them. This CDR3 has 15 residues. The CDR3 DNA sequence: TGTGCTAGTGGCCCGAGCGTTAACCCCTACAATGAGCAGTTCTTC. Residues: CASGPSVNPYNEQFF.

This clonotype was recorded a few times. This chain joins TRBV24-1 and TRBJ2-1, with 10 bases identical to TRBD2. The germline gives CDR1 KGHDR, CDR2 SFDVKD. The trim removed 5 bases at V and 9 bases at J, leaving 6 bases unmatched. CDR3 length: 14 residues. The CDR3 loop reads CATSAPSGSGEQFF. The CDR3 nucleotides are TGTGCCACCAGTGCTCCTAGCGGGAGTGGTGAGCAGTTCTTC.

This clonotype came up many times. The chain links TRBV15 to TRBJ2-1; D possibly corresponds to TRBD1 (5 bases). The CDR3 length is 16 residues. The V and J ends lost 3 bases and 6 bases respectively, with 18 bases between them. Looked up from germline, CDR1 is LNHNV and CDR2 is YYDKDF (reference sequence). The CDR3 sequence: CATSSRTTALGNEQFF. In DNA, the CDR3 is TGTGCCACCAGCAGTCGGACAACCGCCTTAGGCAATGAGCAGTTCTTC.

This clonotype was recorded many times. The CDR3 DNA reads as TGTGCCAGTACACCACCGAATTCCTTACCCTACGAGCAGTACTTC. Amino acid sequence: CASTPPNSLPYEQYF. The chain recombines TRBV19 with TRBJ2-7, with D unclear. CDR1 and CDR2 (germline): LNHDA, SQIVND (reference sequence). V was cut by 7 bases and J by 2 bases, with 18 bases left in between. The CDR3 runs to 15 residues.

The J gene is TRBJ1-1, the V gene TRBV4-2; D ambiguous. Trimming removed 3 bases at V and 1 base at J, with 9 bases between. CDR3 size: 14 residues. Germline lookup yields CDR1 LGHNA and CDR2 YNFKEQ. In DNA, the CDR3 is TGTGCCAGCAGCCAGGGAGTATGGAACACTGAAGCTTTCTTT. This gives the protein CASSQGVWNTEAFF.

This clonotype was picked up a small number of times. The rearrangement uses TRBV29-1 and TRBJ2-1; 12 bases align to TRBD1. V lost 7 bases and J lost 8; bases outside the gene matches: 6. Germline loops: CDR1 SQVTM, CDR2 ANQGSEA. The CDR3 runs to 13 residues. The CDR3 nucleotides are TGCAGCGCGGGACAGGGGGCCTTGGATGAGCAGTTCTTC. This codes for CSAGQGALDEQFF.

This clonotype was seen a few times. V gene TRBV7-2 combines with J gene TRBJ2-1; 10 nucleotides match TRBD2. Unmatched junction bases numbered 5, after V lost 2 bases and J lost 4 bases. The CDR3 has 16 amino acids. CDR1 and CDR2 (germline): SGHTA, FQGNSA. Written as DNA, the CDR3 is TGTGCCAGCAGCTTATCGGCTAGCGGGAGTTACAATGAGCAGTTCTTC. Its protein is CASSLSASGSYNEQFF.

This sequence joins TRBV11-2 and TRBJ2-5, with a possible D match to TRBD1 (6 bases). Germline V gene data show CDR1 as SGHAT and CDR2 as FQNNGV. V lost 2 bases to trimming and J lost 5 bases, with 15 bases between them. CDR3 size: 15 residues. Here the CDR3 DNA reads TGTGCCAGCAGCTTAAAGTACTCCCAGGGGGAGACCCAGTACTTC. Translated: CASSLKYSQGETQYF.

The sample holds many counts of this clonotype. This rearrangement joins TRBV11-2 to TRBJ2-5; 12 nucleotides agree with TRBD2. Germline V gene lookup returns CDR1 SGHAT and CDR2 FQNNGV. V lost 5 bases to trimming and J lost 2 bases; unmatched junction nucleotides: 9. This CDR3 is built from 17 residues. The DNA of the CDR3 is TGTGCCAGCAGCGTCCGGACTAGCGGGGTTAGTCAAGAGACCCAGTACTTC. Translated, it gives CASSVRTSGVSQETQYF.

On this clonotype itself: One end of the junction varies from germline; a read error may be responsible. The chain combines TRBV9 with TRBJ1-2; D unresolved. Germline V lookup: CDR1 SGDLS, CDR2 YYNGEE. The CDR3 has 13 amino acids. CDR3 in amino acids: CASRGFGKNGYTF. The CDR3 nucleotides read TGCGCTTCCCGAGGCTTCGGGAAAAATGGCTACACCTTC.